The clone carrying this T cell receptor beta chain has a handful of counts. This sample's time point: blood at routine non-recurrence follow-up after resection. From tumor, nontumor lung or frozen PBMC, whole RNA was taken unsorted for sequencing. This specimen belongs to a study of spatial heterogeneity in lung cancer. All TCR cDNA molecules were individually tagged with a unique molecular identifier. TCRdb reanalysed the 5' RACE reads using MiXCR and keeps one entry per CDR3 protein. Here the sample spans tens of thousands of distinct CDR3 sequences, roughly 21% being singletons. This CDR3 is 13 amino acids long. Germline loops: CDR1 LNHDA, CDR2 SQIVND (reference sequence). Between the trimmed V and J ends, which lost 8 bases and 5 bases, there was a span of 15 bases.

The sequencing here drew on PBMCs, taken at follow-up. The TCR sequence derives from a male donor with early-stage non-small cell lung cancer. The chain combines TRBV19 with TRBJ1-1, with D uncertain. This CDR3 reads CASQRAEDTEAFF. In DNA, the CDR3 is TGTGCCAGTCAGAGGGCGGAGGATACTGAAGCTTTCTTT.